The present TCR beta chain was sequenced within a study of T cell responses to AZD1222 COVID-19 vaccine (dated by TCRdb to the early 2020s). With respect to the entire study: TCR sequencing covered some 250 trial participants: 200 to 220 given two doses of AZD1222 and approximately 26 given two doses of MenACWY control vaccine. Trial participants were enrolled by age into 18-55, 56-69 and 70-plus year subgroups, with approximately 150, 28 and 58 TCR-sequenced participants respectively.

Details on this clone: The target of this receptor is not known. Base qualities were left out, and no much larger clone turns up one base away.

The CDR3 regions of human TCRbeta chains were subjected to immunosequencing. In the paper's pipeline: Repertoire TCRs were matched against a reference library of SARS-CoV-2-specific TCRs generated with the MIRA antigen-specificity platform. Breadth was defined as the fraction of unique TCRs that were SARS-CoV-2-associated, and depth was defined as the fraction of total T cells that were SARS-CoV-2-associated. Using the MIRA data, each spike-specific TCR was mapped to the spike region that the TCR reacts to and placed in a CD4 or CD8 class. Log10-transformed breadth and depth values were compared by one-way ANOVA with Sidak's multiple comparisons tests. Sourced from immuneACCESS, this table was stored by TCRdb with only in-frame sequences that have V and J called. A share of the clones is absent; for the studies checked, an unresolved V gene accounts for under half, and the remainder has no known explanation. That table furnishes V, J and clone size, whereas the DNA furnished D and trimming. Counted in this sample were approximately 150,000 clones; 90% of them appeared once. The ten biggest clones cover roughly 6.2% of the sample.

Summary of the overall study and its limitations: Most participants were white British and females outnumbered males, and the authors suggested that clonal diversity may have been underestimated. Vaccine-associated CD4 TCRs spanned the whole spike protein, with dominant responses in regions 160-218 and 743-854. The 56-69-year group was small, and its depth increase did not reach significance, likely because of low power. Spike-specific TCR breadth and depth rose significantly after two AZD1222 doses compared with day 0 and with MenACWY recipients. No day 14 peak-response samples were available, so repertoires were characterized only after the peak T cell response. Reportedly, close to half of the unique spike-specific TCRs recognized epitopes lying outside the regions that are mutated in the B.1.351 and B.1.1.7 variants. Conclusions about previously exposed vaccinees are limited because only five or six AZD1222 recipients were SARS-CoV-2 seropositive at baseline.

The cysteine opens and the phenylalanine closes a CDR3 of 19 amino acids. CDR3 DNA only is kept here, 57 bases in frame from base 1. Read against the paper, the sample's time point label means: about 28 days (+/-7) after the second vaccine dose. Because spike-specific TCR depth and breadth did not differ between the two schedules, AZD1222 recipients who got a second dose at roughly 4 weeks were pooled with those who got a second dose at roughly 12 weeks. Samples from vaccinated people were obtained from the UK trials COV001 and COV002, which included a single-blind randomized controlled phase 2/3 trial of AZD1222 (ChAdOx1 nCoV-19) in healthy adults. Trial participant PBMC samples were collected at day 0 and day 28 after the second dose for TCRbeta chain sequencing.

The chain uses TRBV12-2 and TRBJ2-1; the table's D call of TRBD2 was not tested on the DNA. TRBV12-2 is shown as a pseudogene. The sequencing used peripheral blood, collected 28 days after the second AZD1222 dose. This TCR was recovered from an adult who received the AZD1222 COVID-19 vaccine. The DNA sequence is TGTGCAAGTCGCTTAGGATGGACTAGCGGGCCGAGCTCCTACAATGAGCAGTTCTTC. Its protein reads: CASRLGWTSGPSSYNEQFF.